This TCR beta chain was found in a study of metastatic and nonmetastatic thyroid tumors. Study summary: A comparison of repertoires was made across blood and tumor or nodule tissue from malignant and benign thyroid patients. Study observations and caveats: Significantly greater TCR beta diversity was reportedly found in malignant thyroid tumors than in benign nodules (in blood and tumor).

This clone came up many times. The antigen remains undetermined. This may be a read error, as it is one base from a much larger clone. Thyroid surgery had not been preceded by any treatment in any patient. The J segment lost 9 bases and the V segment lost 2 bases, leaving 8 bases of the junction unmatched. Germline loops: CDR1 SGDLS, CDR2 YYNGEE. The CDR3 is made up of 13 amino acids. The authors' processing: CDR3 was compared across clinicopathological groups, and the resulting differences were used to build a distant-metastasis classifier for papillary thyroid cancer. TCRdb re-called the PCR reads via MiXCR. In this record, the V and J calls reflect TCRdb's handling and not the investigators' own analysis. The repertoire includes 8,000 to 10,000 clones, 24% of them detected once, and around 16% sits in the top ten.

The sequenced material came from tumor tissue. The rearrangement joins TRBV9 to TRBJ2-7, with 7 bases that match TRBD1. This receptor was obtained from a female donor with papillary thyroid cancer or a benign thyroid nodule (not recorded which). Some clones in this sample may be carry-over from other donors' samples. This chain's CDR3 is CASSVGQSGRQYF. For the CDR3, the DNA is TGTGCCAGCAGCGTGGGACAGAGTGGAAGGCAGTACTTC.